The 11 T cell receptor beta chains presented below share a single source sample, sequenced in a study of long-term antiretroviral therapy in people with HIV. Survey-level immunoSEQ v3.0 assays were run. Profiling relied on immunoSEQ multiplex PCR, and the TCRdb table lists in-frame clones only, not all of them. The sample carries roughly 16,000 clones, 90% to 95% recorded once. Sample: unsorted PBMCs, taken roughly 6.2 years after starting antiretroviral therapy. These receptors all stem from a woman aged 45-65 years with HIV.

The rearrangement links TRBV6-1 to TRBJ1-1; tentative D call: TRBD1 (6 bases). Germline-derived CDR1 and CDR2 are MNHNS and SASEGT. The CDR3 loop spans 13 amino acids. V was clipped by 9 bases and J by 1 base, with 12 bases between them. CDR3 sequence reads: CASVPGQNTEAFF. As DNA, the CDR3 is TGTGCCAGTGTACCGGGACAGAACACTGAAGCTTTCTTT.

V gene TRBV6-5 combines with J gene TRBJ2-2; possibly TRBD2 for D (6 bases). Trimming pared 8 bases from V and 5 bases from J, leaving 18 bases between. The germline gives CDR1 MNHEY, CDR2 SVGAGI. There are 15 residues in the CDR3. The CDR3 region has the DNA TGTGCCAGCCAAACCCGGGGACTCCCGACCGGGGAGCTGTTTTTT. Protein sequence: CASQTRGLPTGELFF.

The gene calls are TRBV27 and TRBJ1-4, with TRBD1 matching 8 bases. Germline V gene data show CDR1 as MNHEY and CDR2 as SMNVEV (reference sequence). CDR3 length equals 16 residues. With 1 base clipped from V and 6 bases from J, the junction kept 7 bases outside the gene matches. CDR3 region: CASSLFFGQGHEKLFF. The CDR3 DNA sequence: TGTGCCAGCAGTTTATTTTTTGGACAGGGTCATGAAAAACTGTTTTTT.

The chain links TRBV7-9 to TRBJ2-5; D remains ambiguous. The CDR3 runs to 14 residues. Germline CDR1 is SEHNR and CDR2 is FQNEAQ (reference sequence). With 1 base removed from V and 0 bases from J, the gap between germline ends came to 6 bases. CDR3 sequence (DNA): TGTGCCAGCAGCTTAGTAGGCCACCAAGAGACCCAGTACTTC. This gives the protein CASSLVGHQETQYF.

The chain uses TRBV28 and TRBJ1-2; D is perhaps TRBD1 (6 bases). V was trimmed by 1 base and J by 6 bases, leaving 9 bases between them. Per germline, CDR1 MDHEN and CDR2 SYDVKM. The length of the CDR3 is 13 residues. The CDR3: CASSLSGANGYTF. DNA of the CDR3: TGTGCCAGCAGTTTATCGGGGGCGAATGGCTACACCTTC.

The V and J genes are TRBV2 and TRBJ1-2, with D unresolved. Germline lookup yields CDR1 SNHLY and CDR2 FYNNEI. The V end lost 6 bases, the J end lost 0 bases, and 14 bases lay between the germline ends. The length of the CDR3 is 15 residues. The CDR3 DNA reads TGTGCCAGCAGCCAACAGTCGTCTCCTAACTATGGCTACACCTTC. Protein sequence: CASSQQSSPNYGYTF.

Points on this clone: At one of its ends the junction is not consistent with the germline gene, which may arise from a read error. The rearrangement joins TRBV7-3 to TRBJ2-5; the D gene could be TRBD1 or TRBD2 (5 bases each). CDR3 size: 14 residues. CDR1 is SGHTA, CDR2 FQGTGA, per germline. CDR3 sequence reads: CASSLTGAKETQYF. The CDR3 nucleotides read TGTGCCAGCAGCCTAACCGGGGCCAAAGAGACCCAGTACTTC.

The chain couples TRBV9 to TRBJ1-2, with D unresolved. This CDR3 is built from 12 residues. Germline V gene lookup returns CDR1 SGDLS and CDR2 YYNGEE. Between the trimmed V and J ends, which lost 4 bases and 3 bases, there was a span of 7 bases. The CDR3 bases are TGTGCCAGCAGCCCTACGGACTATGGCTACACCTTC. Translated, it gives CASSPTDYGYTF.

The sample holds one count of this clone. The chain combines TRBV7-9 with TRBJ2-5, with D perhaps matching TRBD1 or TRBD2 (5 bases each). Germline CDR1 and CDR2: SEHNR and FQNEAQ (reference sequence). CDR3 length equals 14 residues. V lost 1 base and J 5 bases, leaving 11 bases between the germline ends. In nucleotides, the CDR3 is TGTGCCAGCAGCTTAGGGGGGAGCAGGGAGACCCAGTACTTC. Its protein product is CASSLGGSRETQYF. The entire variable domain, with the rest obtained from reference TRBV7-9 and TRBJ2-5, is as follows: DTGVSQNPRHKITKRGQNVTFRCDPISEHNRLYWYRQTLGQGPEFLTYFQNEAQLEKSRLLSDRFSAERPKGSFSTLEIQRTEQGDSAMYLCASSLGGSRETQYFGPGTRLLVL.

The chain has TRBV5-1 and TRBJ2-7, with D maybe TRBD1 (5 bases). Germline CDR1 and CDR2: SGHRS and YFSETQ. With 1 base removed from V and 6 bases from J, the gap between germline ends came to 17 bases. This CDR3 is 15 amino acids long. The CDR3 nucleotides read TGCGCCAGCAGCTTGTCCGGAGACAGAGAGTCCGAGCAGTACTTC. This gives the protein CASSLSGDRESEQYF.

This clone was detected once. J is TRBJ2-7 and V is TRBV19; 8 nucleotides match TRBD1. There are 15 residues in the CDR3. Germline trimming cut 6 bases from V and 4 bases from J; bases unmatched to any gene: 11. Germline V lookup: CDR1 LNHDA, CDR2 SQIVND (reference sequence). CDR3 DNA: TGTGCCAGTAGGCCCACCCAGGGACAGGATTACGAGCAGTACTTC. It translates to CASRPTQGQDYEQYF. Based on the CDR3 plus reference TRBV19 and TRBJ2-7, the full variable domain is DGGITQSPKYLFRKEGQNVTLSCEQNLNHDAMYWYRQDPGQGLRLIYYSQIVNDFQKGDIAEGYSVSREKKESFPLTVTSAQKNPTAFYLCASRPTQGQDYEQYFGPGTRLTVT.